The sequence of this TCR beta chain was determined in a study of shared clonotypes between healthy human individuals. Looking at the study overall: Used for every donor were three CD4 naive, three CD4 memory, two CD8 naive and one CD8 memory plate.

The V and J ends lost 3 bases and 0 bases respectively, with 15 bases between them. In germline, CDR1 is MGHDK, CDR2 SYGVNS. The CDR3 extends over 17 amino acids. TCRdb's table, derived via immunoSEQ multiplex PCR, lists solely in-frame clones and lacks some. The table has around 2.1 million clones, 93% seen once; the top ten hold more than 1.5%. Concerning this clone itself: Its antigen remains unknown.

The naive CD8 population came from CD45RO-negative cells selected for CCR7, without terminally differentiated effector memory CD45RA+ cells. Each of the donors was a healthy adult who was HIV-negative and had not had a recent acute infection or vaccination. Whole-study results and caveats: It was the non-shared clonotypes that had lower generation probabilities than clonotypes shared by all four donors. What naive subsets generally showed was a larger estimated richness than memory subsets showed.

The rearrangement uses TRBV25-1 and TRBJ2-1; D gene ambiguous. This TCR was sampled from a young man in good health. Some clones in this sample may be carry-over from other donors' samples. Sequenced sample: naive CD8+ T cells from PBMCs. CDR3 region: CASSESPSKHSYNEQFF. DNA of the CDR3: TGTGCCAGCAGTGAGTCCCCATCTAAGCACTCCTACAATGAGCAGTTCTTC.